This TCR beta chain stems from a study of blood T cell repertoires in COVID-19. Study at large: COVID-19 samples collected from the United States, Italy and Spain covered acute and convalescent phases. PBMCs, B-cell-depleted T cells, or T cells were the source of the cDNA or gDNA that made up the material.

Some clones are missing from TCRdb's copy, which holds only in-frame ones; the method was immunoSEQ multiplex PCR. The repertoire includes 350,000 to 400,000 clones, around 87% of them detected once, and about 6.8% sits in the top ten. CDR3 length equals 17 residues. Trimming left V 0 bases short and J 1 base short, with 15 bases between. Germline loops: CDR1 LGHDT, CDR2 YNNKEL (reference sequence). The receptor was isolated from a man aged 18 to 30 with active or convalescent COVID-19. The chain uses TRBV3-1 (or the pseudogene TRBV3-2) and TRBJ2-5, with a possible D match to TRBD2 (5 bases). The sample taken for sequencing was peripheral blood. CDR3 sequence: CASSQDRLRGIQETQYF. The CDR3 region has the DNA TGTGCCAGCAGCCAAGATCGGTTACGGGGAATCCAAGAGACCCAGTACTTC.